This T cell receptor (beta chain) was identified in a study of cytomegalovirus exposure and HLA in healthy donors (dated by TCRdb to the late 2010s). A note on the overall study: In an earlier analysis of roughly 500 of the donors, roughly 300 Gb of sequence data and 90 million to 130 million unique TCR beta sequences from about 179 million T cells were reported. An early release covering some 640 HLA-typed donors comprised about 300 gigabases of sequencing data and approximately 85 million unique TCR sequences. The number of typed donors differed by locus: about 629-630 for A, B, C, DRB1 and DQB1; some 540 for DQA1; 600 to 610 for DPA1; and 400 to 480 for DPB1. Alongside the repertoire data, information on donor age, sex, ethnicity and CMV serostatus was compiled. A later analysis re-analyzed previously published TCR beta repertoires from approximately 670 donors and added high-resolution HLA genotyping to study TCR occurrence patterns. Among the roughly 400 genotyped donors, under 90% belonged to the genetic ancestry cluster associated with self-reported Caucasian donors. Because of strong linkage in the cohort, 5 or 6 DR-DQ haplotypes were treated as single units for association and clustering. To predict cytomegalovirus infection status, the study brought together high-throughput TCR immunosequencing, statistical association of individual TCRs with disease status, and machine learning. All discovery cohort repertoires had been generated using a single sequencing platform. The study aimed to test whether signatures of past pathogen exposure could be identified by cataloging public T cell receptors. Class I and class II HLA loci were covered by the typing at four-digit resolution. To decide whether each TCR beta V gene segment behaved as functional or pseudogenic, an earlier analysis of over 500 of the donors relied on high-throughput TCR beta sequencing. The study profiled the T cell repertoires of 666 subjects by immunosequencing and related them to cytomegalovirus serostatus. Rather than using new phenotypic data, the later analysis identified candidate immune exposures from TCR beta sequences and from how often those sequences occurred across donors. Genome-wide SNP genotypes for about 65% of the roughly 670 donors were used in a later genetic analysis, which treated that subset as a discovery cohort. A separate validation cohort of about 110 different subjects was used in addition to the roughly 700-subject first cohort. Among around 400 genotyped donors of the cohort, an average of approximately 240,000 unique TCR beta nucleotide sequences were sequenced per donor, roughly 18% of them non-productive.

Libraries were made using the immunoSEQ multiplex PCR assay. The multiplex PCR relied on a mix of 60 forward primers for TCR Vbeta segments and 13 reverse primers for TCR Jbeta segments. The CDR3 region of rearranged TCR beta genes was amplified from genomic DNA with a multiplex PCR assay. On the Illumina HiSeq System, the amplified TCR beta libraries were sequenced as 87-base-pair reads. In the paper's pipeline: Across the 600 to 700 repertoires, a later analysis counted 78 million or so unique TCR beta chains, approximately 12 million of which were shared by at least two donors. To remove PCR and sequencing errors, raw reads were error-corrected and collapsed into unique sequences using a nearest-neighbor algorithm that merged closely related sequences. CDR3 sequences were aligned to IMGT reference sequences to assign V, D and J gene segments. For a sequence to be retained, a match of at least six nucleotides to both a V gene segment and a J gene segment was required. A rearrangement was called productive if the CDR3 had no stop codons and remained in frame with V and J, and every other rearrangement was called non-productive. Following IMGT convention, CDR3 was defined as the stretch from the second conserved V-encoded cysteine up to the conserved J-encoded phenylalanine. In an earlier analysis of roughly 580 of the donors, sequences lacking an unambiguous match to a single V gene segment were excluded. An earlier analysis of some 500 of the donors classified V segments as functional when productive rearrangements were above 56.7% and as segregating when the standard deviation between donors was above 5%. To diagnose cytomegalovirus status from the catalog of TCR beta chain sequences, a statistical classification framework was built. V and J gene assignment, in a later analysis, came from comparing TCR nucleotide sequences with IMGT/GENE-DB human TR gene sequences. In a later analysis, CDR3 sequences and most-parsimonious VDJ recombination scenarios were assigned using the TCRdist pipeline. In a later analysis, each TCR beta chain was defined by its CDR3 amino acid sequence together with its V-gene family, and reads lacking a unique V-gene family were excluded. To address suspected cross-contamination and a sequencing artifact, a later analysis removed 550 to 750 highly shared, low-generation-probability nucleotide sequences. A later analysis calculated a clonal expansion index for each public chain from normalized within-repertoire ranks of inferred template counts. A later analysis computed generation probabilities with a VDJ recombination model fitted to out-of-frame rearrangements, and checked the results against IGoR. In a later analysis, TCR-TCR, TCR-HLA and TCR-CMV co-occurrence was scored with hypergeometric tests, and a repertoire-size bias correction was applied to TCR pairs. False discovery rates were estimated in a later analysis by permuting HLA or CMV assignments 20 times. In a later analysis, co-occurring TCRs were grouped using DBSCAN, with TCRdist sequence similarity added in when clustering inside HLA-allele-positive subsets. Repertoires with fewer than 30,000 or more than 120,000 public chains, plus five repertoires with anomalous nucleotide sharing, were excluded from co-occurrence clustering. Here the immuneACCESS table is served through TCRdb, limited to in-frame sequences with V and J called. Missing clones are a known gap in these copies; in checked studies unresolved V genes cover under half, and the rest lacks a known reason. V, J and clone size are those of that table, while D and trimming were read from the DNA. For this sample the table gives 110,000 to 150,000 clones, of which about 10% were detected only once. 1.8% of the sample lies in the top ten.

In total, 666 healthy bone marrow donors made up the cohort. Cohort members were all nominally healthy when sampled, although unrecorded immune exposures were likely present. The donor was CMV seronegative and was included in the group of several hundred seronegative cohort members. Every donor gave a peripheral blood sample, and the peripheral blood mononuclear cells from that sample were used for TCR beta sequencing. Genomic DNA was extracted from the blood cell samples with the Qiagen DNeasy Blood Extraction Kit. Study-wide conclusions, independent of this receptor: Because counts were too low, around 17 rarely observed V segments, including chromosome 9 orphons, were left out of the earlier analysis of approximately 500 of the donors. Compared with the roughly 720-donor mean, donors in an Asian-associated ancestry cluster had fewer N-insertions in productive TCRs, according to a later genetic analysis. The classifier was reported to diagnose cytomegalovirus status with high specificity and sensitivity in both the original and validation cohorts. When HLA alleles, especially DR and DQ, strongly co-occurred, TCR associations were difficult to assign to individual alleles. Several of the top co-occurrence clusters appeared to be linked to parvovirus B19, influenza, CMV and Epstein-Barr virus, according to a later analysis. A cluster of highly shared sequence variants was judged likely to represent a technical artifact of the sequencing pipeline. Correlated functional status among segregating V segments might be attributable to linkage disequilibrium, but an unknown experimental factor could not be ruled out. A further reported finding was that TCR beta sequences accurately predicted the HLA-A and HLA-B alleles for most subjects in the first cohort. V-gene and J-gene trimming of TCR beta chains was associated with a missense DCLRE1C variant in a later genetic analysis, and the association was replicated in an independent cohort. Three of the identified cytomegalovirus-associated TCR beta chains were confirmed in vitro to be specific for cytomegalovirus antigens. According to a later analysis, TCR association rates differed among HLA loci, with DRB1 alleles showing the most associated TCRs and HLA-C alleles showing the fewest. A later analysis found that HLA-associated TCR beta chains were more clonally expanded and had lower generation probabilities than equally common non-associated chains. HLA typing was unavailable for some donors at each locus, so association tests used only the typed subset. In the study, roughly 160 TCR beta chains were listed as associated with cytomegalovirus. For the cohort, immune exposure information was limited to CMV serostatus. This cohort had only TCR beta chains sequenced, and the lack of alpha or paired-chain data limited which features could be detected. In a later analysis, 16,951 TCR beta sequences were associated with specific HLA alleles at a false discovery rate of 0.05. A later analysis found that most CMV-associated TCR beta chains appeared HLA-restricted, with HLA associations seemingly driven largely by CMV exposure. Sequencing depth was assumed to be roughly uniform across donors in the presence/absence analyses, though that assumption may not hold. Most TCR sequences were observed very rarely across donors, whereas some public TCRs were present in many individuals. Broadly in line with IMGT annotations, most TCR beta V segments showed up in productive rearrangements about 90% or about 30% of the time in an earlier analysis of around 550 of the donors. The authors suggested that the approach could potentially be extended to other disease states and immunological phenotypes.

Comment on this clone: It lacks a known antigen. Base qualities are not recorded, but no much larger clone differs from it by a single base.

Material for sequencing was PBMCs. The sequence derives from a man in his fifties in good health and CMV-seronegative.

The CDR3: CAIQAGTGDSGELFF. The sequence in DNA is TGTGCCATCCAAGCCGGGACAGGGGATTCCGGGGAGCTGTTTTTT. The rearrangement joined TRBV25-1 to TRBJ2-2, with 10 bases matching TRBD1. Sequences MGHDK (CDR1) and SYGVNS (CDR2) are obtained from the germline V gene. The CDR3 spans 15 residues, from the cysteine through the phenylalanine. This entry keeps only the CDR3 DNA: 45 bases, framed from base 1. V is trimmed back by 10 bases and J by 6 bases, and the junction contains 11 bases that no gene match accounts for.